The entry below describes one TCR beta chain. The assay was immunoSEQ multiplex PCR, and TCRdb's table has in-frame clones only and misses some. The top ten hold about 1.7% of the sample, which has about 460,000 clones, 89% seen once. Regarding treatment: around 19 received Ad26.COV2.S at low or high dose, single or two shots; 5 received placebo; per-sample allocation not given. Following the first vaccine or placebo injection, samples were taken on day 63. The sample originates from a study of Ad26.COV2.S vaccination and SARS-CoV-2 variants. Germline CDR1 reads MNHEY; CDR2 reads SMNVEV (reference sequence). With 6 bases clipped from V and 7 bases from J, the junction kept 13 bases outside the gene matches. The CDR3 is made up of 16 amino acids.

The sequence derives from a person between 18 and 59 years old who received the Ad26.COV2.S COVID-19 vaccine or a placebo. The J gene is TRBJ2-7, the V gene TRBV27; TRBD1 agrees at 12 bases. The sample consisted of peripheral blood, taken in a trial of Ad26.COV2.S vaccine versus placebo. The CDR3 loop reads CASSPFPGQGAEEQYF. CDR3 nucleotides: TGTGCCAGCAGCCCTTTCCCGGGACAGGGGGCGGAAGAGCAGTACTTC.